These 27 T cell receptor beta chains were all obtained from the same sample, sequenced in a study of T cells in Graves' hyperthyroidism and ophthalmopathy. From RNA transcripts, TCR beta CDR3 regions were amplified. The TCR CDR3 first-round RT-PCR relied on the HTBI primer set. A single record per CDR3 protein comes from TCRdb applying MiXCR to the multiplex PCR reads. This table holds about 480,000 distinct CDR3 sequences, roughly an eighth found once. Sequenced input: blood. Every receptor here comes from a woman aged 18-29 years with Graves' hyperthyroidism.

This clonotype was detected many times. The chain employs TRBV24-1 and TRBJ2-3; D remains ambiguous. The CDR3 has 13 amino acids. Trimming pared 2 bases from V and 2 bases from J, leaving 4 bases between. Germline loops: CDR1 KGHDR, CDR2 SFDVKD. The CDR3 loop reads CATSDSNTDTQYF. CDR3 sequence (DNA): TGTGCCACCAGTGATTCTAACACAGATACGCAGTATTTT.

This clonotype has at least ten counts. V and J are TRBV30 and TRBJ2-2; 9 nucleotides match TRBD1. The V segment lost 7 bases and the J segment 7 bases; nucleotides outside the gene matches: 13. CDR3 length: 15 residues. Germline V gives CDR1 GTSNPN, CDR2 SVGIG (reference sequence). In DNA form, the CDR3 reads TGTGCCTTGGCACCGGGACAGGGAAAGGGCGGGGAGCTGTTTTTT. Its protein is CALAPGQGKGGELFF. Drawing the rest from reference TRBV30 and TRBJ2-2, the complete variable domain is SQTIHQWPATLVQPVGSPLSLECTVEGTSNPNLYWYRQAAGRGLQLLFYSVGIGQISSEVPQNLSASRPQDRQFILSSKKLLLSDSGFYLCALAPGQGKGGELFFGEGSRLTVL.

The chain links TRBV11-2 to TRBJ2-3, with D possibly TRBD2 on 5 matching bases. The CDR3 is made up of 16 amino acids. Germline V gene data show CDR1 as SGHAT and CDR2 as FQNNGV. Trimming shortened V by 1 base and J by 2 bases, and 13 bases separated the two germline ends. CDR3 sequence: CASSLGLGANTDTQYF. The DNA of the CDR3 is TGTGCCAGCAGCTTAGGTCTGGGAGCGAACACAGATACGCAGTATTTT.

This clonotype appeared many times. The chain recombines TRBV19 with TRBJ2-1, with TRBD2 matching over 10 bases. The germline V gene encodes CDR1 LNHDA and CDR2 SQIVND (reference sequence). V lost 2 bases and J lost 4; bases outside the gene matches: 5. This CDR3 has 16 amino acids. CDR3 nucleotide sequence: TGTGCCAGTAGTATACAAAGCGGGAGGGGATACAATGAGCAGTTCTTC. This codes for CASSIQSGRGYNEQFF.

This clonotype was counted many times. V is TRBV7-9 and J is TRBJ1-2, with 7 nucleotides matching TRBD1. V lost 5 bases, J lost 7 bases, and 13 bases stayed unmatched. The CDR3 consists of 15 residues. Germline V lookup: CDR1 SEHNR, CDR2 FQNEAQ (reference sequence). The CDR3, as DNA: TGTGCCAGCAGCCCACCGGGACAGTCGGCCCGTGGCTACACCTTC. This codes for CASSPPGQSARGYTF.

This clonotype was observed a handful of times. The V call is TRBV5-1, the J call TRBJ2-1, with 11 positions matching TRBD2. The CDR3 extends over 14 amino acids. In germline, CDR1 is SGHRS, CDR2 YFSETQ. The V and J ends lost 5 bases and 8 bases, in that order; junction bases with no gene match: 6. This CDR3 is CASSRLAGKDEQFF. The DNA for the CDR3 is TGCGCCAGCAGTCGACTAGCGGGAAAGGATGAGCAGTTCTTC.

The rearrangement uses TRBV28 and TRBJ2-5; D gene ambiguous. Germline values: CDR1 MDHEN, CDR2 SYDVKM. This CDR3 comprises 15 residues. V lost 8 bases, J lost 2 bases, and 18 bases lay in between. CDR3: CASLLGRNRQETQYF. CDR3 in DNA: TGTGCCAGCTTGTTGGGCAGAAACCGACAAGAGACCCAGTACTTC.

The table lists this clonotype with many counts. This rearrangement joins TRBV5-1 to TRBJ2-7; 8 bases match TRBD1. The CDR3 runs to 15 residues. V lost 0 bases, J lost 0 bases, and 2 bases stayed unmatched. CDR1 is SGHRS and CDR2 is YFSETQ in the germline V gene. The CDR3 spells CASSLGQGNSYEQYV. CDR3 in DNA: TGCGCCAGCAGCTTGGGACAGGGGAACTCCTACGAGCAGTACGTC.

This clonotype came up many times. This chain links TRBV24-1 with TRBJ2-1; TRBD2 matches at 8 bases. Germline V gene sequence: CDR1 KGHDR, CDR2 SFDVKD. V trimming: 5 bases; J trimming: 9 bases; junction bases outside the gene matches: 11. This CDR3 region has 15 residues. CDR3 bases: TGTGCCACCAGTGGCTCCAGCGGGAGCCCCAGTGAGCAGTTCTTC. Encoded protein: CATSGSSGSPSEQFF.

This clonotype was picked up many times. The chain uses TRBV18 and TRBJ2-7; D is undetermined. The CDR3 runs 11 residues. The V gene lost 6 bases and the J gene lost 4 bases, with 7 bases spanning the gap. Germline lookup yields CDR1 KGHSH and CDR2 LQKENI. In DNA, the CDR3 is TGTGCCAGCTCCCCCCGATACGAGCAGTACGTC. It encodes CASSPRYEQYV.

This clonotype was observed a handful of times. The chain links TRBV20-1 to TRBJ2-7, with TRBD2 identical over 12 bases. Germline V gene sequence: CDR1 DFQATT, CDR2 SNEGSKA (reference sequence). CDR3 length equals 15 residues. V gave up 2 bases and J gave up 3 bases; unmatched junction bases: 5. CDR3 amino acids: CSARSLAGGHYEQYF. As DNA, the CDR3 is TGCAGTGCTAGATCCCTAGCGGGGGGGCACTACGAGCAGTACTTC.

This clonotype has ten or more counts. The rearrangement links TRBV27 to TRBJ1-4; 8 bases are shared with TRBD1. Germline V gene data show CDR1 as MNHEY and CDR2 as SMNVEV (reference sequence). This CDR3 spans 16 amino acids. V lost 2 bases and J lost 5; bases outside the gene matches: 7. CDR3 protein: CASSLLDRGRNEKLFF. The CDR3 DNA sequence: TGTGCCAGCAGTTTACTCGACAGGGGAAGAAATGAAAAACTGTTTTTT.

V is TRBV20-1 and J is TRBJ2-1; TRBD1 aligns across 9 bases. The CDR3 spans 13 residues. The V gene end was trimmed by 5 bases and the J gene end by 8 bases; junction bases not matched to a gene: 7. Germline V CDR1 and CDR2: DFQATT, SNEGSKA (reference sequence). CDR3 in amino acids: CSASGTGFYEQFF. CDR3 coding DNA: TGCAGTGCTTCCGGGACAGGGTTTTATGAGCAGTTCTTC.

This clonotype was picked up a small number of times. This chain uses TRBV6-1 with TRBJ1-2, with D possibly matching TRBD1 (6 bases). The CDR3 has 14 amino acids. Deletions cut 5 bases from V and 2 bases from J, with 12 bases between. Germline V gene lookup returns CDR1 MNHNS and CDR2 SASEGT. For the CDR3, the DNA is TGTGCCAGCAGTCCAGTTGGGACAAACTATGGCTACACCTTC. This codes for CASSPVGTNYGYTF.

V and J are TRBV3-1 and TRBJ2-2; possible D gene TRBD2, 5 bases. CDR1 LGHDT and CDR2 YNNKEL come from the germline V gene (reference sequence). This CDR3 has 14 residues. Deletions cut 4 bases from V and 4 bases from J, with 10 bases between. CDR3 sequence reads: CASSRDGVTGELFF. Written as DNA, the CDR3 is TGTGCCAGCAGCCGAGACGGGGTCACCGGGGAGCTGTTTTTT.

This clonotype occurred a few times. The V and J genes are TRBV14 and TRBJ1-1; 7 bases agree with TRBD1. This CDR3 comprises 16 residues. J was trimmed by 3 bases and V by 2 bases; bases with no gene match: 9. Per the germline V gene, CDR1 is SGHDN and CDR2 is FVKESK. The CDR3: CASSQRQGPPYTEAFF. DNA for the CDR3: TGTGCCAGCAGCCAAAGACAGGGTCCGCCGTACACTGAAGCTTTCTTT.

This clonotype was counted only a few times. V gene TRBV4-2 combines with J gene TRBJ1-2; D gene uncertain. The CDR3 sequence is 13 residues long. Germline CDR1 LGHNA, CDR2 YNFKEQ. V was cut by 5 bases and J by 5 bases, with 12 bases left in between. The CDR3: CASSSAEIYGYTF. CDR3 nucleotides: TGTGCCAGCAGCTCCGCGGAGATATATGGCTACACCTTC.

This clonotype was seen repeatedly, ten times or more. This sequence may be a read error, since a much larger clone differs from it by one base. J is TRBJ2-1 and V is TRBV11-2; D not certain. The germline V gene has CDR1 SGHAT and CDR2 FQNNGV. This CDR3 spans 15 amino acids. DNA of the CDR3: TGTGCCAGCGGCTTAGGGTCGATTGGCTACAATGAGCAGTTCTTC. Translating gives CASGLGSIGYNEQFF.

This clonotype occurred many times. J is TRBJ1-2 and V is TRBV20-1; 8 bases are a match to TRBD1. This CDR3 contains 14 residues. In germline, CDR1 is DFQATT, CDR2 SNEGSKA (reference sequence). V shed 6 bases, J shed 4 bases, and the junction held 10 bases outside the gene matches. This chain's CDR3 is CSAAWGQGAYGYTF. CDR3 in DNA: TGCAGTGCCGCCTGGGGGCAGGGGGCCTATGGCTACACCTTC.

The V call is TRBV9, the J call TRBJ2-5; 10 bases map to TRBD2. With 7 bases clipped from V and 7 bases from J, the junction kept 13 bases outside the gene matches. CDR3 length equals 15 residues. Germline CDR1 reads SGDLS; CDR2 reads YYNGEE. This CDR3 reads CASCSSGSKWATQYF. CDR3 bases: TGTGCCAGCTGCTCTAGCGGGAGTAAATGGGCGACCCAGTACTTC. Together with reference TRBV9 and TRBJ2-5, the CDR3 gives the full variable domain: DSGVTQTPKHLITATGQRVTLRCSPRSGDLSVYWYQQSLDQGLQFLIQYYNGEERAKGNILERFSAQQFPDLHSELNLSSLELGDSALYFCASCSSGSKWATQYFGPGTRLLVL.

J is TRBJ2-5 and V is TRBV7-2; 14 nucleotides match TRBD2. Germline trimming cut 2 bases from V and 7 bases from J; bases unmatched to any gene: 9. CDR3 size: 17 residues. Looked up from germline, CDR1 is SGHTA and CDR2 is FQGNSA. The CDR3 spells CASSLRLAGGPGGTQYF. In nucleotides, the CDR3 is TGTGCCAGCAGCTTAAGACTAGCGGGAGGGCCGGGGGGGACCCAGTACTTC.

A few counts support this clonotype. The chain carries TRBV18 and TRBJ1-5; tentative D call: TRBD1 (6 bases). The CDR3 length is 15 residues. Per germline, CDR1 KGHSH and CDR2 LQKENI. Trimming took off 2 bases at V and 8 bases at J, with 16 bases between the two ends. In DNA, the CDR3 is TGTGCCAGCTCACCAGACAGGAACCGAGGAGAGCCCCAGCATTTT. Protein: CASSPDRNRGEPQHF.

The J gene is TRBJ2-7, the V gene TRBV3-1; 7 bases agree with TRBD1. Germline CDR1 is LGHDT and CDR2 is YNNKEL (reference sequence). J lost 5 bases, V lost 4 bases, and 11 bases had no gene match. CDR3 size: 15 residues. The CDR3 region is CASSRGGDRVNEQYF. DNA of the CDR3: TGTGCCAGCAGCCGAGGGGGAGACAGGGTCAACGAGCAGTACTTC.

The table lists this clonotype with many counts. The chain carries TRBV19 and TRBJ1-2; no reliable D call. The CDR3 extends over 14 amino acids. Germline V lookup: CDR1 LNHDA, CDR2 SQIVND (reference sequence). Trimming shortened V by 1 base and J by 0 bases, and 6 bases separated the two germline ends. The CDR3: CASSIAATNYGYTF. The CDR3 DNA sequence: TGTGCCAGTAGTATAGCAGCGACTAACTATGGCTACACCTTC.

This clonotype has at least ten counts. The chain couples TRBV7-2 to TRBJ1-5; D might be TRBD1 (6 bases). Germline CDR1 reads SGHTA; CDR2 reads FQGNSA. The CDR3 is 18 amino acids. Trimming pared 3 bases from V and 0 bases from J, leaving 18 bases between. Here the CDR3 reads CASSFLEQGINSNQPQHF. CDR3 bases: TGTGCCAGCAGCTTTCTGGAACAGGGAATTAATAGCAATCAGCCCCAGCATTTT.

This clonotype was seen more than once but under ten times. This chain uses TRBV7-6 with TRBJ1-5; possibly TRBD1 for D (6 bases). The CDR3 is 16 residues long. Germline lookup yields CDR1 SGHVS and CDR2 FNYEAQ. The germline V and J ends were trimmed by 0 bases and 7 bases, with 16 bases remaining between them. For the CDR3, the DNA is TGTGCCAGCAGCTTAGCGCCTCGGGCAGGGGACCAGCCCCAGCATTTT. It specifies CASSLAPRAGDQPQHF.

This clonotype occurred many times. The chain is built from TRBV19 and TRBJ2-1; 9 nucleotides match TRBD2. V lost 3 bases to trimming and J lost 8 bases; unmatched junction nucleotides: 8. From germline, CDR1 is LNHDA and CDR2 SQIVND (reference sequence). This CDR3 comprises 15 residues. The CDR3 sequence is CASSMSSGINDEQFF. Here the CDR3 DNA reads TGTGCCAGTAGTATGTCTAGCGGGATAAACGATGAGCAGTTCTTC.